A selection of T cell receptor beta chains follows, all from one sample in a study of shared clonotypes between healthy human individuals. Measured with immunoSEQ multiplex PCR; TCRdb has only the in-frame clones, and not every one. Altogether more than 2 million clones are present, 90% to 96% being singletons, with the ten largest covering roughly 0.13%. Specimen: naive CD4+ T cells sorted from blood. These receptors came from a man between 18 and 29 years old in good health. Both conserved end residues are part of each CDR3. A D gene is named only where the DNA matches it firmly. Some rows have no size entry. The others give once, few or many, or a class for an expanded clone.

d_gene,j_gene,abundance,v_gene,CDR3nt,CDR3aa
TRBD2,TRBJ2-1,.,TRBV29-1,TGCAGCGATTGGACTAGCGGGGGGGAGCAGTTCTTC,CSDWTSGGEQFF
TRBD1,TRBJ2-5,.,TRBV5-1,TGCGCCAGCAGCCGTGGCCTCCAGGGGGCTTTGAGATTCCAAGAGACCCAGTACTTC,CASSRGLQGALRFQETQYF
.,TRBJ1-1,.,TRBV19,TGTGCCAGTAAACCAGAAGACGCTGAAGCTTTCTTT,CASKPEDAEAFF
.,TRBJ1-3,.,TRBV2,TGTGCCAGCAGTCTAACCGGGGGCTCTGGAAACACCATATATTTT,CASSLTGGSGNTIYF
TRBD1,TRBJ2-7,.,TRBV6-6,TGTGCCAGCAGTTCCCCGGGACAGGAGGCCGAGCAGTACTTC,CASSSPGQEAEQYF
.,TRBJ1-5,.,TRBV5-1,TGCGCCAGCAGCCTGACGGGAGATAGCAATCAGCCCCAGCATTTT,CASSLTGDSNQPQHF
.,TRBJ2-7,.,TRBV6-1,TGTGCCAGCGCTTCCGCCTACGAGCAGTACTTC,CASASAYEQYF
.,TRBJ2-5,.,TRBV9,TGTGCCAGCAGCGCCCGCCTTGAGGGGACCCAGTACTTC,CASSARLEGTQYF
.,TRBJ2-3,.,TRBV5-4,TGTGCCAGCAGCCTAGAAGGCAGGGGCGTTAGCACAGATACGCAGTATTTT,CASSLEGRGVSTDTQYF
.,TRBJ1-2,once,TRBV5-4,TGTGCCAGCAGCCCCCCCCCAGGGGCACTAAACTATGGCTACACCTTC,CASSPPPGALNYGYTF
.,TRBJ1-2,.,TRBV5-4,TGTGCCAGCAGCCGTTGGGGACCTAACTATGGCTACACCTTC,CASSRWGPNYGYTF
.,TRBJ1-1,once,TRBV14,TGTGCCAGCAGCCAAGATCAGCGGGTCGGGCCTTTCTTT,CASSQDQRVGPFF
.,TRBJ2-5,.,TRBV7-7,TGTGCTAGCAGCCTACAGGGATTCCAGCAAGAGACCCAGTACTTC,CASSLQGFQQETQYF
.,TRBJ2-7,.,TRBV6-6,TGTGCCAGCAGTCCCCGACGTGGGGAGCAGTACTTC,CASSPRRGEQYF
TRBD2,TRBJ2-5,.,TRBV10-3,TGTGCCATCAGCCGGATAGCGGGAGGGCCAGGGGAGACCCAGTACTTC,CAISRIAGGPGETQYF
TRBD2,TRBJ2-3,.,TRBV9,TGTGCCAGCAGCGCTACTAGCGGCTTCACAGATACGCAGTATTTT,CASSATSGFTDTQYF
.,TRBJ1-1,.,TRBV6-5,TGTGCCAGCAGTTGGGGGGGGGCAAGTACTGAAGCTTTCTTT,CASSWGGASTEAFF